This T cell receptor (beta chain) was recovered during a study of identical twins. The sample holds a few counts of this clonotype. Template switching introduced a universal primer site, and the cDNA bore unique molecular identifiers. TCRdb itself ran the 5' RACE reads through MiXCR, one entry per CDR3 protein. The sample holds a few hundred thousand distinct CDR3 sequences, over 5% seen once. Separately, the same data were catalogued under a study of T cells expressing NK-cell markers. This second report adds: In the group of eight sequenced donors, seven were HCMV-seropositive and one was seronegative.

The sequence derives from a woman under 30 in good health. The specimen was CD8+ T cells sorted from blood.

The CDR3 DNA reads TGTGCCAGTAGTCCCCCCTCCGGGACTGCGAATACGCAGTATTTT. This sequence encodes CASSPPSGTANTQYF. The chain combines TRBV19 with TRBJ2-3; tentative D call: TRBD2 (6 bases). The CDR3 length is 15 residues. Trimming pared 5 bases from V and 7 bases from J, leaving 19 bases between. Germline values: CDR1 LNHDA, CDR2 SQIVND (reference sequence). Filled out from reference TRBV19 and TRBJ2-3, the complete variable domain reads DGGITQSPKYLFRKEGQNVTLSCEQNLNHDAMYWYRQDPGQGLRLIYYSQIVNDFQKGDIAEGYSVSREKKESFPLTVTSAQKNPTAFYLCASSPPSGTANTQYFGPGTRLTVL.